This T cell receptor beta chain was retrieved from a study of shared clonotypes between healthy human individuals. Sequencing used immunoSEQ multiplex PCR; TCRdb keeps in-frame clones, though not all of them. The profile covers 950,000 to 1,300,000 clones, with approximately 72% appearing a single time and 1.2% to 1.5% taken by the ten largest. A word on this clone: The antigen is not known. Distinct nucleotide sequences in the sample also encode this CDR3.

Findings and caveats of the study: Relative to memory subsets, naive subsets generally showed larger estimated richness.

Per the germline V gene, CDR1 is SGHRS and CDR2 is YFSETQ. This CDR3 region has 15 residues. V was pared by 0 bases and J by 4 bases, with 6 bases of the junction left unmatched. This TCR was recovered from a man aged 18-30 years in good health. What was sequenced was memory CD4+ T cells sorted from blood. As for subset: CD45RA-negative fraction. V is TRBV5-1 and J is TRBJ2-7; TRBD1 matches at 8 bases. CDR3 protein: CASSLAGQGPYEQYF. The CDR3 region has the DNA TGCGCCAGCAGCTTGGCCGGACAGGGCCCTTACGAGCAGTACTTC.